The rows below give T cell receptor beta chains drawn from one sample of a study of blood T cell repertoires in COVID-19. TCRdb's table, derived via immunoSEQ multiplex PCR, lists solely in-frame clones and lacks some. This sample has about 130,000 clones; approximately 84% occur once, and the top ten carry more than 10%. The sample consisted of peripheral blood. The origin of the receptors is a human donor in a cohort sampled during active COVID-19. CDR3s include the opening cysteine and the closing phenylalanine or tryptophan. The D gene is left open where the match is weak. The listing skips clone size in some rows; elsewhere it reads once, few, many or a size class.

v_gene	d_gene	len	j_gene	abundance	CDR3aa	CDR3nt
TRBV6-5	-	12	TRBJ1-2	-	CASNSAGGGYTF	TGTGCCAGCAACTCCGCGGGTGGTGGCTACACCTTC
TRBV11-2	TRBD1	17	TRBJ1-3	-	CASSLEGGLSSGNTIYF	TGTGCCAGCAGCTTAGAAGGGGGCCTGAGCTCTGGAAACACCATATATTTT
TRBV6-6	-	13	TRBJ1-5	-	CATGPTDVRPQHF	TGTGCCACAGGCCCCACGGATGTCCGGCCCCAGCATTTT
TRBV2	-	17	TRBJ1-6	-	CASSGDNQSSYNSPLHF	TGTGCCAGCAGTGGGGACAACCAGAGCTCCTATAATTCACCCCTCCACTTT
TRBV5-1	-	17	TRBJ2-7	-	CASSLGVRAGVSFEQYF	TGCGCCAGCAGCTTGGGGGTTAGGGCAGGGGTGAGTTTCGAGCAGTACTTC
TRBV3-1/TRBV3-2	TRBD1	15	TRBJ2-7	-	CASSQVPGQGYEQYF	TGTGCCAGCAGCCAAGTCCCGGGACAGGGCTACGAGCAGTACTTC
TRBV5-6	TRBD2	14	TRBJ2-4	-	CASSVPGGKNIQYF	TGTGCCAGCAGCGTCCCGGGAGGCAAAAACATTCAGTACTTC
TRBV9	TRBD1	15	TRBJ2-3	once	CASSSWTGEADTQYF	TGTGCCAGCAGCTCGTGGACAGGGGAGGCAGATACGCAGTATTTT
TRBV3-1/TRBV3-2	-	16	TRBJ2-3	few	CASSQDPEVAADTQYF	TGTGCCAGCAGCCAAGATCCCGAGGTGGCGGCGGATACGCAGTATTTT
TRBV10-1	TRBD1	16	TRBJ2-5	-	CASSESPTGPQETQYF	TGCGCCAGCAGTGAGTCGCCGACAGGGCCTCAAGAGACCCAGTACTTC
TRBV7-9	-	16	TRBJ2-3	-	CASSLVAGGSTDTQYF	TGTGCCAGCAGCTTAGTGGCTGGAGGGAGCACAGATACGCAGTATTTT
TRBV5-6	-	14	TRBJ1-2	-	CASSLGSFNYGYTF	TGTGCCAGCAGCTTGGGGAGTTTTAACTATGGCTACACCTTC
TRBV9	-	14	TRBJ2-3	-	CASSVERSTDTQYF	TGTGCCAGCAGCGTAGAACGGAGCACAGATACGCAGTATTTT
TRBV10-2	-	18	TRBJ1-4	-	CASRRGTAISLRGEKLFF	TGCGCCAGCAGGAGGGGGACCGCTATCTCACTCAGAGGGGAAAAACTGTTTTTT
TRBV2	TRBD1	14	TRBJ1-5	-	CASSPGTGNQPQHF	TGTGCCAGCAGCCCCGGGACAGGGAATCAGCCCCAGCATTTT
TRBV19	TRBD1	16	TRBJ1-5	-	CASSIGPDRYGQPQHF	TGTGCCAGTAGTATAGGACCGGACAGGTATGGTCAGCCCCAGCATTTT
TRBV19	-	15	TRBJ1-1	-	CASSPSQGRNTEAFF	TGTGCCAGTAGTCCTTCACAGGGTCGGAACACTGAAGCTTTCTTT
TRBV7-9	TRBD2	15	TRBJ2-5	-	CASSLALAGKETQYF	TGTGCCAGCAGCTTAGCCCTAGCGGGCAAGGAGACCCAGTACTTC
TRBV5-4	-	14	TRBJ1-2	once	CASSQRFANYGYTF	TGTGCCAGCAGCCAACGGTTCGCTAACTATGGCTACACCTTC
TRBV3-1/TRBV3-2	-	15	TRBJ2-3	-	CASSQDVHVTDTQYF	TGTGCCAGCAGCCAAGATGTACACGTCACAGATACGCAGTATTTT
TRBV7-2	-	13	TRBJ2-7	-	CASSFISNYEQYF	TGTGCCAGCAGCTTCATTTCCAATTACGAGCAGTACTTC
TRBV7-9	TRBD2	16	TRBJ2-3	-	CASSALAGGLTDTQYF	TGTGCCAGCAGCGCCCTAGCGGGGGGTTTAACAGATACGCAGTATTTT
TRBV5-1	TRBD1	15	TRBJ2-7	-	CASSLVGTGSYEQYF	TGCGCCAGCAGCTTGGTGGGGACAGGGAGCTACGAGCAGTACTTC
TRBV11-1	-	15	TRBJ1-3	once	CASSLGGSSGNTIYF	TGTGCCAGCAGCTTAGGAGGGAGCTCTGGAAACACCATATATTTT
TRBV5-4	-	15	TRBJ2-4	-	CASSVPWREENIQYF	TGTGCCAGCAGCGTCCCCTGGAGGGAAGAAAACATTCAGTACTTC
TRBV6-5	TRBD1	13	TRBJ1-1	-	CASSSTGGTEAFF	TGTGCCAGCAGTTCGACAGGGGGCACTGAAGCTTTCTTT
TRBV10-1	-	15	TRBJ1-2	-	CASSESPGGNYGYTF	TGCGCCAGCAGTGAGTCGCCCGGGGGGAACTATGGCTACACCTTC
TRBV6-1	-	15	TRBJ2-7	few	CASSESAGSSYEQYF	TGTGCCAGCAGTGAATCGGCGGGAAGCTCCTACGAGCAGTACTTC
TRBV7-9	TRBD2	16	TRBJ2-1	-	CASSPGIAGGLHEQFF	TGTGCCAGCAGCCCCGGGATAGCGGGGGGGCTACATGAGCAGTTCTTC
TRBV4-1	-	16	TRBJ2-2	-	CASSQSGTPNTGELFF	TGCGCCAGCAGCCAATCCGGGACACCAAACACCGGGGAGCTGTTTTTT
TRBV6-2/TRBV6-3	-	14	TRBJ2-3	-	CASSSLVVADTQYF	TGTGCCAGCAGCTCACTAGTGGTGGCAGATACGCAGTATTTT
TRBV6-2/TRBV6-3	TRBD1	15	TRBJ1-2	-	CASSRMTGGNYGYTF	TGTGCCAGCAGTAGGATGACAGGGGGCAACTATGGCTACACCTTC
TRBV6-5	-	13	TRBJ1-2	-	CASSYSGQGTQVF	TGTGCCAGCAGTTACTCGGGGCAGGGGACCCAGGTCTTC
TRBV4-1	TRBD1	15	TRBJ1-2	-	CASSLGQGADYGYTF	TGCGCCAGCAGCCTTGGACAGGGGGCAGACTATGGCTACACCTTC
TRBV5-1	TRBD2	14	TRBJ2-3	-	CASSIAGGADTQYF	TGCGCCAGCAGTATAGCGGGTGGGGCAGATACGCAGTATTTT
TRBV9	-	13	TRBJ2-3	-	CASKGGNTDTQYF	TGTGCCAGCAAAGGCGGGAACACAGATACGCAGTATTTT